The next 20 T cell receptor beta chains were all read from a single sample in a study of cytomegalovirus exposure and HLA in healthy donors. 13 Jbeta primers and 60 Vbeta primers were used for the PCR. TCRdb's copy holds only in-frame clones and misses some; the assay was immunoSEQ multiplex PCR. The data contain roughly 130,000 clones, about 79% of them singletons. Source material: PBMCs. The receptors were gathered from a man over 45 in good health and CMV-seronegative.

This clone appeared a single time. The chain recombines TRBV7-6 with TRBJ1-2, with D possibly being TRBD1 (6 bases). V lost 5 bases and J lost 3, with 16 bases in between. CDR3 length: 15 residues. The germline gives CDR1 SGHVS, CDR2 FNYEAQ. As DNA, the CDR3 is TGTGCCAGCAGCCCCCAAGAGGGGGTATACTATGGCTACACCTTC. This gives the protein CASSPQEGVYYGYTF.

This chain uses TRBV10-3 with TRBJ1-6; D is perhaps TRBD1 (5 bases). Germline loops: CDR1 ENHRY, CDR2 SYGVKD. V was clipped by 6 bases and J by 7 bases, with 16 bases between them. The CDR3 runs to 15 residues. The CDR3 loop is CAIRGRDSENSPLHF. The DNA of the CDR3 is TGTGCCATCAGGGGCAGGGATTCAGAAAATTCACCCCTCCACTTT.

V usage is TRBV5-4 and J usage is TRBJ2-3, with 9 bases aligning to TRBD2. CDR3 size: 17 residues. The germline CDR1 and CDR2 sequences are SGHNT and YYREEE (reference sequence). V lost 3 bases and J lost 6; bases outside the gene matches: 14. CDR3 nucleotide sequence: TGTGCCAGCAGCTCCTCCGGGGGTAGCGGGGGAGGGGATACGCAGTATTTT. It translates to CASSSSGGSGGGDTQYF.

The chain is built from TRBV29-1 and TRBJ2-1; D gene unclear. Per the germline V gene, CDR1 is SQVTM and CDR2 is ANQGSEA. The CDR3 has 13 amino acids. The V end lost 7 bases, the J end lost 5 bases, and 15 bases lay between the germline ends. The CDR3 DNA is TGCAGCGCCATGCTAGTCGTGAACAATGAGCAGTTCTTC. Its translation: CSAMLVVNNEQFF.

J is TRBJ2-7 and V is TRBV19; D gene ambiguous. V was trimmed by 1 base and J by 4 bases, leaving 8 bases between them. The CDR3 has 13 residues. Germline CDR1 is LNHDA and CDR2 is SQIVND (reference sequence). The chain's CDR3 is CASSIVGGYEQYF. The DNA of the CDR3 is TGTGCCAGTAGTATAGTCGGCGGTTACGAGCAGTACTTC.

The CDR3 bases are TGTGCCAGCAGTCTTGGAGGGCTTAATCAGCCCCAGCATTTT. Encoded protein: CASSLGGLNQPQHF. V and J are TRBV2 and TRBJ1-5; D is unresolved. Germline V lookup: CDR1 SNHLY, CDR2 FYNNEI. CDR3 length: 14 residues. Trimming stripped 5 bases from V and 4 bases from J, with 12 bases between.

The rearrangement joins TRBV30 to TRBJ2-7; unclear D gene. CDR1 and CDR2 (germline): GTSNPN, SVGIG (reference sequence). This CDR3 comprises 15 residues. The germline V and J ends were trimmed by 0 bases and 2 bases, with 14 bases remaining between them. The CDR3 reads CAWSVRSGQTYEQYF. For the CDR3, the DNA is TGTGCCTGGAGTGTACGATCAGGCCAAACCTACGAGCAGTACTTC.

This clone was seen only a few times. V is TRBV7-9 and J is TRBJ1-1, with unresolved D. V shed 4 bases and J shed 1 base, with 7 bases lying between them. This CDR3 region has 13 residues. Germline CDR1 is SEHNR and CDR2 is FQNEAQ (reference sequence). CDR3 sequence: CASSSDKNTEAFF. CDR3 DNA: TGTGCCAGCAGCTCTGACAAGAACACTGAAGCTTTCTTT.

The chain combines TRBV12-5 with TRBJ1-2; D is uncertain. Trimming pared 4 bases from V and 5 bases from J, leaving 20 bases between. The CDR3 totals 16 residues. Germline lookup yields CDR1 LGHNT and CDR2 FRNRAP. The chain's CDR3 is CASGSLIQREDYGYTF. The CDR3 DNA is TGTGCTAGTGGTTCCCTAATCCAACGAGAGGATTATGGCTACACCTTC.

This clone was counted once. The chain combines TRBV18 with TRBJ2-5; TRBD2 aligns across 8 bases. This CDR3 is built from 15 residues. J gave up 3 bases and V 6 bases, and 9 bases lay outside the gene matches. Per the germline V gene, CDR1 is KGHSH and CDR2 is LQKENI. This CDR3 reads CASSASWRGEETQYF. CDR3 DNA sequence: TGTGCCAGCTCCGCGTCCTGGCGGGGGGAAGAGACCCAGTACTTC.

V is TRBV9 and J is TRBJ1-6; possible D gene TRBD1, 6 bases. The CDR3 has 14 residues. CDR1 is SGDLS and CDR2 is YYNGEE in the germline V gene. Trimming took 2 bases from V and 9 from J, leaving 12 bases between them. The CDR3 loop reads CASSVEGESSPLHF. The CDR3 coding sequence is TGTGCCAGCAGCGTCGAGGGGGAAAGTTCACCCCTCCACTTT. The full variable domain, rest sourced from reference TRBV9 and TRBJ1-6, is DSGVTQTPKHLITATGQRVTLRCSPRSGDLSVYWYQQSLDQGLQFLIQYYNGEERAKGNILERFSAQQFPDLHSELNLSSLELGDSALYFCASSVEGESSPLHFGNGTRLTVT.

The table lists this clone with a count of one. The chain couples TRBV5-6 to TRBJ2-5; 9 positions agree with TRBD1. The V segment lost 4 bases and the J segment 3 bases; nucleotides outside the gene matches: 7. CDR1 is SGHDT and CDR2 is YYEEEE in the germline V gene. CDR3 length: 15 amino acids. The CDR3 sequence is CASSQGGDREETQYF. The CDR3 region has the DNA TGTGCCAGCAGCCAAGGTGGGGACAGGGAAGAGACCCAGTACTTC. The whole variable domain, remainder taken from reference TRBV5-6 and TRBJ2-5, is DAGVTQSPTHLIKTRGQQVTLRCSPKSGHDTVSWYQQALGQGPQFIFQYYEEEERQRGNFPDRFSGHQFPNYSSELNVNALLLGDSALYLCASSQGGDREETQYFGPGTRLLVL.

The chain is built from TRBV5-1 and TRBJ2-3; 8 bases are shared with TRBD2. Per germline, CDR1 SGHRS and CDR2 YFSETQ. The CDR3 length is 16 residues. After removal of 7 bases from V and 4 bases from J, the junction contained 14 bases not matched to a gene. The CDR3 coding sequence is TGCGCCAGCTGGAATGATGGCGGGGGGATGGCAGATACGCAGTATTTT. Protein sequence: CASWNDGGGMADTQYF.

This chain connects TRBV30 to TRBJ1-1; D call uncertain. The length of the CDR3 is 13 residues. Germline V gene lookup returns CDR1 GTSNPN and CDR2 SVGIG (reference sequence). Trimming took 4 bases from V and 1 from J, leaving 10 bases between them. This CDR3 reads CAWNEFGNTEAFF. CDR3 sequence (DNA): TGTGCCTGGAACGAGTTCGGGAACACTGAAGCTTTCTTT. Variable domain in full (rest from reference TRBV30 and TRBJ1-1): SQTIHQWPATLVQPVGSPLSLECTVEGTSNPNLYWYRQAAGRGLQLLFYSVGIGQISSEVPQNLSASRPQDRQFILSSKKLLLSDSGFYLCAWNEFGNTEAFFGQGTRLTVV.

This chain uses TRBV5-1 with TRBJ2-5; D ambiguous. The end of the DNA aligns better with TRBJ2-7, so the J call may be wrong. From germline, CDR1 is SGHRS and CDR2 YFSETQ. The CDR3 is 11 amino acids. The CDR3 DNA follows: TGCGCCAGCAGCAGCTCCTACGAGCAGTACTTC. It codes for CASSSSYEQYF.

This clone was counted a few times. The chain couples TRBV19 to TRBJ2-1; no reliable D call. The CDR3 has 14 residues. Germline values: CDR1 LNHDA, CDR2 SQIVND (reference sequence). V was cut by 5 bases and J by 9 bases, with 17 bases left in between. CDR3 sequence: CASSSIPMAGEQFF. Here the CDR3 DNA reads TGTGCCAGTAGTTCAATCCCCATGGCAGGTGAGCAGTTCTTC.

V is TRBV5-1 and J is TRBJ2-7, with TRBD2 matching 8 bases. Germline trimming cut 6 bases from V and 6 bases from J; bases unmatched to any gene: 11. The CDR3 extends over 14 amino acids. Per the germline V gene, CDR1 is SGHRS and CDR2 is YFSETQ. CDR3 sequence (DNA): TGCGCCAGCACCACGGGGGGGGCGTCGTCCGAGCAGTACTTC. This encodes CASTTGGASSEQYF.

This chain connects TRBV4-2 to TRBJ2-7; D is possibly TRBD1 (5 bases). Germline V gives CDR1 LGHNA, CDR2 YNFKEQ. The V gene lost 1 base and the J gene lost 2 bases, with 9 bases spanning the gap. CDR3 length: 14 residues. In DNA form, the CDR3 reads TGTGCCAGCAGCCAAGGGCAGGGTACCTACGAGCAGTACTTC. This codes for CASSQGQGTYEQYF.

V gene TRBV5-4 combines with J gene TRBJ2-7; D might be TRBD2 (5 bases). CDR1 and CDR2 (germline): SGHNT, YYREEE (reference sequence). The CDR3 is 15 amino acids. Trimming cost V 4 bases and J 5 bases, with 19 bases left between them. The CDR3: CASSPLTGIEDEQYF. Here the CDR3 DNA reads TGTGCCAGCAGCCCGCTCACGGGGATAGAGGACGAGCAGTACTTC.

CDR3 loop: CASTPTGVVDTQYF. The CDR3 bases are TGTGCCAGCACCCCCACGGGGGTGGTGGATACGCAGTATTTT. V and J are TRBV7-2 and TRBJ2-3; TRBD2 might be the D (6 bases). The CDR3 is made up of 14 amino acids. Between the trimmed V and J ends, which lost 7 bases and 6 bases, there was a span of 17 bases. Germline-derived CDR1 and CDR2 are SGHTA and FQGNSA.